A single sample gave rise to the 6 T cell receptor beta chains below, sequenced in a study of T cells in Graves' hyperthyroidism and ophthalmopathy. What was amplified from RNA transcripts were TCR beta CDR3 regions. First-round RT-PCR of the TCR CDR3 relied on the HTBI primer set. One entry per CDR3 protein, called by TCRdb with MiXCR from the multiplex PCR reads. The sample yields a few hundred thousand distinct CDR3 sequences, about a sixth seen once. Sequenced input: blood. The receptors shown here come from a young woman with Graves' hyperthyroidism.

The table lists this clonotype with a few counts. V and J are TRBV20-1 and TRBJ1-2, with 8 bases that match TRBD1. The length of the CDR3 is 12 residues. In germline, CDR1 is DFQATT, CDR2 SNEGSKA (reference sequence). Trimming took 1 base from V and 7 from J; bases not matched to a gene: 2. The CDR3 DNA is TGCAGTGCTAGAGGGGGGACAGGTGGCTACACCTTC. Encoded protein: CSARGGTGGYTF.

This clonotype was picked up a small number of times. This chain uses TRBV4-3 with TRBJ2-4; perhaps TRBD2 as D (5 bases). V was trimmed by 1 base and J by 0 bases, leaving 13 bases between them. Germline loops: CDR1 LGHNA, CDR2 YSLEER. CDR3 length: 17 residues. The CDR3 DNA sequence: TGCGCCAGCAGCCAAGTGGTAGCCGGGGTAGCCAAAAACATTCAGTACTTC. Translation: CASSQVVAGVAKNIQYF.

This clonotype was seen many times. V usage is TRBV7-2 and J usage is TRBJ1-1; D unclear. Trimming took 2 bases from V and 0 from J, leaving 7 bases between them. Germline V lookup: CDR1 SGHTA, CDR2 FQGNSA. The CDR3 covers 14 residues. CDR3: CASSLRPVNTEAFF. CDR3 nucleotide sequence: TGTGCCAGCAGCTTAAGGCCAGTGAACACTGAAGCTTTCTTT.

This clonotype was detected many times. V and J are TRBV18 and TRBJ2-5; 7 nucleotides agree with TRBD2. V lost 3 bases, J lost 7 bases, and 11 bases stayed unmatched. This CDR3 comprises 15 residues. Germline V CDR1 and CDR2: KGHSH, LQKENI. This CDR3 reads CASSPGTRLAPTQYF. In DNA, the CDR3 is TGTGCCAGCTCACCGGGCACACGACTAGCCCCGACCCAGTACTTC.

This clonotype showed up many times. This chain joins TRBV11-2 and TRBJ2-1; 8 nucleotides align to TRBD2. The germline V gene encodes CDR1 SGHAT and CDR2 FQNNGV. The CDR3 sequence is 17 residues long. V was clipped by 0 bases and J by 1 base; unmatched bases: 5. CDR3 sequence reads: CASSLERAGGSYNEQFF. CDR3 bases: TGTGCCAGCAGCTTAGAGAGGGCGGGAGGATCCTACAATGAGCAGTTCTTC. The full variable domain, completed using reference TRBV11-2 and TRBJ2-1, is EAGVAQSPRYKIIEKRQSVAFWCNPISGHATLYWYQQILGQGPKLLIQFQNNGVVDDSQLPKDRFSAERLKGVDSTLKIQPAKLEDSAVYLCASSLERAGGSYNEQFFGPGTRLTVL.

The rearrangement uses TRBV6-1 and TRBJ2-1; D remains ambiguous. In germline, CDR1 is MNHNS, CDR2 SASEGT. This CDR3 is built from 16 residues. V lost 3 bases and J lost 0, with 12 bases in between. CDR3 bases: TGTGCCAGCAGTGACGTCTGGATGCGCTCCTACAATGAGCAGTTCTTC. Protein product: CASSDVWMRSYNEQFF.